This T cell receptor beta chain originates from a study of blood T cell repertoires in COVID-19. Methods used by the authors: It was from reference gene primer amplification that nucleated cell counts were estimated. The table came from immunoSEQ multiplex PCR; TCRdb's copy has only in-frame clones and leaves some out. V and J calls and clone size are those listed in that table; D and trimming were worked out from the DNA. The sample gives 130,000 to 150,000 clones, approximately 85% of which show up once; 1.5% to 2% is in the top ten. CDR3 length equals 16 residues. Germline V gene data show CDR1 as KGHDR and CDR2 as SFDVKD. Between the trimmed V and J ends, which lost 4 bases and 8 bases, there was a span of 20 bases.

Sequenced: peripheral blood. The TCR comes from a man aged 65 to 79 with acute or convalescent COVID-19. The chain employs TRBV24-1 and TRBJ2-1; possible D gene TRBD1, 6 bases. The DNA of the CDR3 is TGTGCCACCAGTGACCGTCGGCAGGGGACGCTTGATGAGCAGTTCTTC. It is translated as CATSDRRQGTLDEQFF.